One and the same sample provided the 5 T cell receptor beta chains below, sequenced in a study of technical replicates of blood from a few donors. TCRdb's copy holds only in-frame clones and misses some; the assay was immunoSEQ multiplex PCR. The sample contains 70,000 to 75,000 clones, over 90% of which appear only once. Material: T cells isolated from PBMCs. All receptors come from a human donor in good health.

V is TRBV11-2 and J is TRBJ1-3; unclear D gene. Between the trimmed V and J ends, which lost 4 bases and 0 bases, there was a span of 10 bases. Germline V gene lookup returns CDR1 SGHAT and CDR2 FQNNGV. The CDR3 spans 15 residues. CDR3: CASSWSTGSGNTIYF. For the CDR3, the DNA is TGTGCCAGCAGCTGGTCTACCGGCTCTGGAAACACCATATATTTT.

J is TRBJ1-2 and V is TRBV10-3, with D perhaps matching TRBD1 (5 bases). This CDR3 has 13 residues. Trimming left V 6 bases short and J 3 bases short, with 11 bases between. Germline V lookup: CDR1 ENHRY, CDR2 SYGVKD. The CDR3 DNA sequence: TGTGCCATCAGCTCGGGGGGGGACTATGGCTACACCTTC. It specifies CAISSGGDYGYTF.

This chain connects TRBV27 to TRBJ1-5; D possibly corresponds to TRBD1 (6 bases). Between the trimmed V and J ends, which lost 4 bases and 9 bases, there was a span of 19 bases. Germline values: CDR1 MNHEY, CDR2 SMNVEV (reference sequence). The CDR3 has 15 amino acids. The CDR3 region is CASSSEGDLWWPQHF. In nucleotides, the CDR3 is TGTGCCAGCAGTTCCGAGGGGGACCTGTGGTGGCCCCAGCATTTT.

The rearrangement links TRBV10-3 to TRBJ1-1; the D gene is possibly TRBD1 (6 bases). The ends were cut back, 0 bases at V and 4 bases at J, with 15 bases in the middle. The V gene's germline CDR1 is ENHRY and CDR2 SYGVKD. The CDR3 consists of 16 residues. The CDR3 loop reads CAISESGKGVGTEAFF. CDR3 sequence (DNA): TGTGCCATCAGTGAGTCCGGGAAGGGGGTAGGCACTGAAGCTTTCTTT.

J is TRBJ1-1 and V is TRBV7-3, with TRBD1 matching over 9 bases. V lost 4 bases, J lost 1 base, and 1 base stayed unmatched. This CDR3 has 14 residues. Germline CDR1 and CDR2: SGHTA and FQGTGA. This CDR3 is CASSSTGGNTEAFF. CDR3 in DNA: TGTGCCAGCAGCTCGACAGGGGGGAACACTGAAGCTTTCTTT.